This is a list of T cell receptor beta chains from one sample in a study of T-cell reconstitution after alpha-beta-depleted transplantation in children. MiXCR, applied by TCRdb to the PCR reads, yields one record per CDR3 protein. The repertoire consists of approximately 390,000 distinct CDR3 sequences, with roughly a tenth occurring once and the leading ten covering 4.5% to 6%. Material: PBMCs from the stem cell graft donor, obtained from the stem cell graft. The receptors originated from a human donor who donated a stem cell graft to a child with acute myeloid leukemia. CDR3s include the opening cysteine and the closing phenylalanine or tryptophan. A D gene is named only where the DNA matches it firmly. Where a row states a size, it is once, few, many or the class of an expanded clone; other rows omit it.

D,J,size,V,CDR3,DNA
TRBD2,TRBJ2-5,-,TRBV18,CASSPNRLAGYRAAQETQYF,TGTGCCAGCTCACCAAACCGACTAGCGGGATACCGAGCCGCCCAAGAGACCCAGTACTTC
TRBD1,TRBJ1-5,-,TRBV20-1,CSASFRGDLDQPQHF,TGCAGTGCTAGTTTCAGGGGGGATTTAGATCAGCCCCAGCATTTT
-,TRBJ1-4,-,TRBV4-1,CASSQVQGSEKLFF,TGCGCCAGCAGCCAAGTCCAGGGCAGTGAAAAACTGTTTTTT
-,TRBJ2-3,many,TRBV7-2,CASSGLLGPRGGQYF,TGTGCCAGCAGCGGGCTTCTAGGACCTAGAGGGGGGCAGTATTTT
TRBD1,TRBJ1-1,few,TRBV6-5,CASSYSLGQGTTEAFF,TGTGCCAGCAGTTACTCGCTGGGACAGGGGACGACTGAAGCTTTCTTT
-,TRBJ1-2,-,TRBV10-3,CAISEGHSYGYTF,TGTGCCATCTCCGAGGGGCACTCCTATGGCTACACCTTC
TRBD2,TRBJ2-1,few,TRBV6-2/TRBV6-3,CASSYRYSGRLRGNEQFF,TGTGCCAGCAGTTACAGGTATAGCGGGAGGCTACGGGGGAATGAGCAGTTCTTC
-,TRBJ1-1,few,TRBV19,CASIRRQERNTEAFF,TGTGCCAGTATCCGGAGGCAAGAACGGAACACTGAAGCTTTCTTT
-,TRBJ2-3,many,TRBV24-1,CATSKGGTSTDTQYF,TGTGCCACCAGTAAAGGGGGGACTAGCACAGATACGCAGTATTTT
-,TRBJ1-2,many,TRBV6-5,CASSISGDGYTF,TGTGCCAGCAGTATTTCAGGGGACGGCTACACCTTC
-,TRBJ1-1,few,TRBV20-1,CSARRRLNTEAFF,TGCAGTGCTAGGCGGCGGTTGAACACTGAAGCTTTCTTT
-,TRBJ2-3,few,TRBV18,CASSPLQTDTQYF,TGTGCCAGCTCACCACTGCAAACAGATACGCAGTATTTT
-,TRBJ1-1,-,TRBV29-1,CSVVTRDTEAFF,TGCAGCGTTGTCACTAGGGACACTGAAGCTTTCTTT
-,TRBJ1-1,few,TRBV5-1,CASSLRPRTETNTEAFF,TGCGCCAGCAGCTTACGGCCCCGGACAGAGACGAACACTGAAGCTTTCTTT
-,TRBJ1-1,-,TRBV20-1,CSASSLTDTEAFF,TGCAGTGCTAGCAGTCTGACAGACACTGAAGCTTTCTTT
TRBD2,TRBJ2-3,many,TRBV7-2,CASSLVLAGDTQYF,TGTGCCAGCAGCTTAGTGTTAGCGGGGGATACGCAGTATTTT
-,TRBJ1-1,many,TRBV6-5,CASSYGEDTEAFF,TGTGCCAGCAGTTACGGGGAGGACACTGAAGCTTTCTTT
TRBD2,TRBJ2-2,-,TRBV3-1,CASSQEGSSGNTGELFF,TGTGCCAGCAGCCAAGAAGGGTCTAGCGGGAACACCGGGGAGCTGTTTTTT
-,TRBJ2-7,few,TRBV7-3,CASSQGTDYEQYF,TGTGCCAGCAGCCAAGGGACGGACTACGAGCAGTACTTC
-,TRBJ2-3,few,TRBV20-1,CSAKRSTDTQYF,TGCAGTGCTAAGAGAAGCACAGATACGCAGTATTTT
TRBD2,TRBJ2-1,few,TRBV18,CASSPDGTSSGEQFF,TGTGCCAGCTCACCTGATGGGACTAGCTCTGGAGAGCAGTTCTTC
TRBD2,TRBJ2-7,-,TRBV5-1,CASSLRTSGLSSYEQYF,TGCGCCAGCAGCTTGCGGACTAGCGGGTTGAGCTCCTACGAGCAGTACTTC
-,TRBJ2-7,few,TRBV4-3,CASSPTSGLSSYEQYF,TGCGCCAGCAGCCCGACGAGCGGGTTAAGCTCCTACGAGCAGTACTTC
-,TRBJ1-1,-,TRBV20-1,CSATEPSGTEAFF,TGCAGTGCAACAGAACCGTCCGGCACTGAAGCTTTCTTT
-,TRBJ1-1,few,TRBV5-5,CASSLRHGAFF,TGTGCCAGCAGCTTGCGGCATGGCGCTTTCTTT
-,TRBJ2-3,-,TRBV12-3/TRBV12-4,CASSILGGSDTQYF,TGTGCCAGCTCAATCCTGGGAGGTTCAGATACGCAGTATTTT
TRBD2,TRBJ2-2,many,TRBV9,CASSVELAGTGELFF,TGTGCCAGCAGCGTAGAACTAGCGGGCACCGGGGAGCTGTTTTTT
-,TRBJ1-5,many,TRBV6-1,CASSPGAPNQLQHF,TGTGCCAGCAGTCCCGGGGCCCCAAATCAGCTCCAGCATTTT
-,TRBJ1-4,-,TRBV5-1,CASSLDGTGNEKLFF,TGCGCCAGCAGCTTGGACGGGACGGGAAATGAAAAACTGTTTTTT
-,TRBJ2-1,few,TRBV9,CASSPNVRGSYNEQFF,TGTGCCAGCAGCCCAAACGTACGGGGCTCCTACAATGAGCAGTTCTTC
TRBD2,TRBJ2-1,many,TRBV6-1,CASSELAGGYNEQFF,TGTGCCAGCAGCGAGTTGGCGGGAGGGTACAATGAGCAGTTCTTC
-,TRBJ1-4,-,TRBV20-1,CSARGIGGNEKGLFF,TGCAGTGCTAGAGGCATAGGGGGGAACGAAAAGGGGCTGTTTTTT